This entry describes one T cell receptor (beta chain). In TCRdb, the PCR reads were re-called with MiXCR into one record per CDR3 protein. The sample lists over 10,000 distinct CDR3 sequences; approximately 56% were seen once. This sample was included in a study of CD4 and CD8 cells across lung adenocarcinoma regions. This clonotype was sampled from a female donor with lung adenocarcinoma. The CD4 and CD8 labels of this study may be unreliable. Sequenced sample: CD8+ T cells from the margin of a lung tumor.

CDR3 amino acids: CASRVEGLGRLAAQYF. Here the CDR3 DNA reads TGTGCCAGCAGGGTGGAGGGGCTCGGCCGGCTAGCGGCCCAGTACTTC. This rearrangement joins TRBV28 to TRBJ2-5; 7 bases line up with TRBD2. Trimming cost V 6 bases and J 9 bases; bases outside gene matches: 19. CDR1 MDHEN and CDR2 SYDVKM come from the germline V gene. The CDR3 contains 16 residues.